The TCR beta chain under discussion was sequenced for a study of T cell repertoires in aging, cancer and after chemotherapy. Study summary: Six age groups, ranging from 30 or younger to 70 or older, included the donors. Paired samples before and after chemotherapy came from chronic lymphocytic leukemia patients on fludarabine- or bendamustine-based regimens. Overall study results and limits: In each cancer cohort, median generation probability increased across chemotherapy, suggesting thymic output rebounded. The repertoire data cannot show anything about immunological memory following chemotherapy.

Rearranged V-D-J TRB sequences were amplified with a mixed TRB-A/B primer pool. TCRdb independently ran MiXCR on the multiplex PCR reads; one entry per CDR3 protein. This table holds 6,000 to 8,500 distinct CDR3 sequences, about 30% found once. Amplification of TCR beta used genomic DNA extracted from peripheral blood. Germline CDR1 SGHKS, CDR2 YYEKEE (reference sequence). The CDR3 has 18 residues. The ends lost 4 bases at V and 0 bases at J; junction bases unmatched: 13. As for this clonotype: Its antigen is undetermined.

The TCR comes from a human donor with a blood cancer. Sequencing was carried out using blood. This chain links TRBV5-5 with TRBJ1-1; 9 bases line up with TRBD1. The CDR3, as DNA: TGTGCCAGCAGCCGTTTGCCCGGGACAGGGACCTTGAACACTGAAGCTTTCTTT. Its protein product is CASSRLPGTGTLNTEAFF.